The rows below give T cell receptor beta chains drawn from one sample of a study of shared clonotypes between healthy human individuals. Measured with immunoSEQ multiplex PCR; TCRdb has only the in-frame clones, and not every one. The sample holds roughly 1,000,000 clones; around 78% are singletons and the top ten take under 0.6%. The source material was memory CD4+ T cells from PBMCs. Receptors were obtained from a young man in good health. Some clones in this sample may be carry-over from other donors' samples. Both conserved end residues are part of each CDR3. The D gene is left open where the match is weak. The listing skips clone size in some rows; elsewhere it reads once, few, many or a size class.

.	TRBV5-1	TRBJ2-7	.	TGCGCCAGCAGCGGCCTTAGGGGAGGAGAGCAGTACTTC	CASSGLRGGEQYF
.	TRBV7-9	TRBJ2-5	.	TGTGCCAGCAGCTCTCCCCTAGGGACCCAGTACTTC	CASSSPLGTQYF
.	TRBV6-1	TRBJ1-6	.	TGTGCCAGCAAGAGTCAGGGGAATTCACCCCTCCACTTT	CASKSQGNSPLHF
few	TRBV5-1	TRBJ2-7	TRBD2	TGCGCCAGCAGCTACCAGGCACTAGCGGGAGACCCCTACGAGCAGTACTTC	CASSYQALAGDPYEQYF
.	TRBV9	TRBJ2-5	TRBD2	TGTGCCAGCAGCGTAGGGGCTAGCGGAGAGACCCAGTACTTC	CASSVGASGETQYF
.	TRBV5-1	TRBJ1-5	TRBD1	TGCGCCAGCAGCCCCGGGACAGACAGTAGCAATCAGCCCCAGCATTTT	CASSPGTDSSNQPQHF
.	TRBV7-6	TRBJ2-7	TRBD2	TGTGCCAGCAGCTTAGTCGGTAGCGGGGGGTACGAGCAGTACTTC	CASSLVGSGGYEQYF
.	TRBV19	TRBJ1-2	.	TGTGCCAGTAGTATCCAGGGACGCGGCTATGGCTACACCTTC	CASSIQGRGYGYTF
.	TRBV4-3	TRBJ2-3	.	TGCGCCAGCAGCCAAGGAAATAGCGGATTCACAGATACGCAGTATTTT	CASSQGNSGFTDTQYF
.	TRBV9	TRBJ1-2	TRBD1	TGTGCCAGCAGCGTAGTTGGACAGGGGGGTGGCTACACCTTC	CASSVVGQGGGYTF
.	TRBV5-4	TRBJ2-7	TRBD2	TGTGCCAGCAGCTCCGGGGGGAGCTCCTACGAGCAGTACTTC	CASSSGGSSYEQYF
.	TRBV16	TRBJ1-3	TRBD1	TGTGCCAGCAGCCAACGGACAGGGGGAAACACCATATATTTT	CASSQRTGGNTIYF
once	TRBV4-2	TRBJ1-2	TRBD1	TGTGCCAGCAGCCAACCCCAGGGGGCGCGTGGCTACACCTTC	CASSQPQGARGYTF
.	TRBV28	TRBJ1-1	.	TGTGCCAGCAGACCAGGTCACAGGGCGTACACTGAAGCTTTCTTT	CASRPGHRAYTEAFF
.	TRBV11-2	TRBJ2-3	TRBD2	TGTGCCAGCAGCTTTGCGGGAGGGCGGGCAGATACGCAGTATTTT	CASSFAGGRADTQYF
.	TRBV4-1	TRBJ2-2	TRBD2	TGCGCCAGCAGCCCCCTGGGACTAGCGGGAGTAAACACCGGGGAGCTGTTTTTT	CASSPLGLAGVNTGELFF
once	TRBV27	TRBJ1-1	.	TGTGCCTCGGGGTTGGCTAGGGGCACTGAAGCTTTCTTT	CASGLARGTEAFF
.	TRBV5-1	TRBJ1-4	.	TGCGCCAGCAGCGTAGGACAGCATTTCCAACTATTCGCGGTTACGAATGAAAAACTGTTTTTT	CASSVGQHFQLFAVTNEKLFF
.	TRBV4-2	TRBJ2-3	TRBD2	TGTGCCAGCAGCGCCGGGACTAGCGGGAGGACAGATACGCAGTATTTT	CASSAGTSGRTDTQYF
.	TRBV25-1	TRBJ2-3	TRBD2	TGTGCCAGCCCCCATAGGCGGGAGTTTTTTACAGATACGCAGTATTTT	CASPHRREFFTDTQYF
.	TRBV28	TRBJ2-5	.	TGTGCCAGCAGTTTACCTAGTATCGGAGGGGAGACCCAGTACTTC	CASSLPSIGGETQYF
.	TRBV7-3	TRBJ2-1	TRBD2	TGTGCCAGCAGCTTAACCTATCTAGCGGGAGGGTACAATGAGCAGTTCTTC	CASSLTYLAGGYNEQFF
.	TRBV5-1	TRBJ2-7	TRBD2	TGCGCCAGCAGCAAGGGACTAGCGGGAGTCGAGCAGTACTTC	CASSKGLAGVEQYF
.	TRBV9	TRBJ1-1	.	TGTGCCAGCAGCGCCTACAGAGGGGGGTCCAGTGGAGCTTTCTTT	CASSAYRGGSSGAFF
few	TRBV27	TRBJ2-5	TRBD1	TGTGCCAGCAGTTTAACAGGGGGCAGAGAGACCCAGTACTTC	CASSLTGGRETQYF
.	TRBV4-1	TRBJ2-7	TRBD2	TGCGCCAGCAGCCAAGCCGGGACTAGCGGCCCGAGCTCCTACGAGCAGTACTTC	CASSQAGTSGPSSYEQYF
few	TRBV13	TRBJ2-1	TRBD2	TGTGCCAGCAGCGTCACTAGCGGTTCCTACAATGAGCAGTTCTTC	CASSVTSGSYNEQFF
once	TRBV7-2	TRBJ2-1	TRBD2	TGTGCCAGCAGCCCGGGACTAGCGGGAGTGGAGTTCTTC	CASSPGLAGVEFF
.	TRBV28	TRBJ2-7	TRBD2	TGTGCCAGCAGCCCAGGGGTAGCGGGGGACCCCTACGAGCAGTACTTC	CASSPGVAGDPYEQYF
few	TRBV27	TRBJ2-5	.	TGTGCCAGCTCCTGGACTACTCAGAAAGAGACCCAGTACTTC	CASSWTTQKETQYF
.	TRBV28	TRBJ2-2	.	TGTGCCAGCACCCTGGGGGGGGCCAGCACCGGGGAGCTGTTTTTT	CASTLGGASTGELFF
once	TRBV30	TRBJ2-3	TRBD1	TGTGCCTGGAGTGTACCAGGGGGCCGGGCAGATACGCAGTATTTT	CAWSVPGGRADTQYF
.	TRBV18	TRBJ2-7	TRBD2	TGTGCCAGCCCTTCCGGGACTAGCGGGAGGATCTACGAGCAGTACTTC	CASPSGTSGRIYEQYF
.	TRBV7-8	TRBJ1-5	TRBD1	TGTGCCAGCAGCTTAGAGACAGGGGGAGTTCAGCCCCAGCATTTT	CASSLETGGVQPQHF
many	TRBV28	TRBJ2-1	.	TGTGCCAGCATAGGGACAAGGGCAGGGTACAATGAGCAGTTCTTC	CASIGTRAGYNEQFF
.	TRBV9	TRBJ1-3	.	TGTGCCAGCAGCTTAAGGGAGAGCTCTGGAAACACCATATATTTT	CASSLRESSGNTIYF
few	TRBV11-2	TRBJ1-1	TRBD1	TGTGCCAGCAGCTTAGATTCGGGGACAGGGTACGCTTTCTTT	CASSLDSGTGYAFF
.	TRBV7-3	TRBJ2-7	.	TGTGCCAGCAGCTTTGGGGGCGCGGGAGAGCAGTACTTC	CASSFGGAGEQYF
.	TRBV6-5	TRBJ2-5	TRBD1	TGTGCCAGCAGCCGACAGGGCGAGACCCAGTACTTC	CASSRQGETQYF
.	TRBV6-4	TRBJ1-1	.	TGTGCCAGCGGGTCCCAGGCGGGGACTGAAGCTTTCTTT	CASGSQAGTEAFF
.	TRBV19	TRBJ1-2	.	TGTGCCAGTAGTCCCCGAGGGACCGACTATGGCTACACCTTC	CASSPRGTDYGYTF
.	TRBV10-3	TRBJ1-3	TRBD1	TGTGCCATCAGTGAGTCTGATACCGGGAGCACAGGGGGGAAACGCACCATATATTTT	CAISESDTGSTGGKRTIYF
.	TRBV16	TRBJ1-1	TRBD1	TGTGCCAGCAGCCTGTGGACAGGGACGGGGAACACTGAAGCTTTCTTT	CASSLWTGTGNTEAFF
.	TRBV11-2	TRBJ2-6	.	TGTGCCAGCAGCTTAGAGGGGGCCTCTGGGGCCAACGTCCTGACTTTC	CASSLEGASGANVLTF
many	TRBV19	TRBJ1-5	TRBD1	TGTGCCAGTCGAGACAGGGAGGTCCAGCCCCAGCATTTT	CASRDREVQPQHF
.	TRBV5-8	TRBJ2-7	TRBD1	TGTGCCAGCAGCTTGGGGACAGGGTCTTCCTACGAGCAGTACTTC	CASSLGTGSSYEQYF
.	TRBV5-4	TRBJ1-2	.	TGTGCCAGCAGCGAGGGCCGTCAATATGGCTACACCTTC	CASSEGRQYGYTF
once	TRBV5-1	TRBJ2-7	TRBD2	TGCGCCAGCAGCTTGGCCTCTAGCGGGAGATACGAGCAGTACTTC	CASSLASSGRYEQYF
.	TRBV5-1	TRBJ2-5	TRBD2	TGCGCCAGCAGCCGGTGGACTAGCGGGAAAGAGACCCAGTACTTC	CASSRWTSGKETQYF
many	TRBV6-8	TRBJ2-7	.	TGTGCCAGCAGTTACCTCCTGGACTCCTACGAGCAGTACTTC	CASSYLLDSYEQYF
.	TRBV11-3	TRBJ1-2	.	TGTGCCAGCACCCCTTGGCTGGGGATGGATGGCTACACCTTC	CASTPWLGMDGYTF